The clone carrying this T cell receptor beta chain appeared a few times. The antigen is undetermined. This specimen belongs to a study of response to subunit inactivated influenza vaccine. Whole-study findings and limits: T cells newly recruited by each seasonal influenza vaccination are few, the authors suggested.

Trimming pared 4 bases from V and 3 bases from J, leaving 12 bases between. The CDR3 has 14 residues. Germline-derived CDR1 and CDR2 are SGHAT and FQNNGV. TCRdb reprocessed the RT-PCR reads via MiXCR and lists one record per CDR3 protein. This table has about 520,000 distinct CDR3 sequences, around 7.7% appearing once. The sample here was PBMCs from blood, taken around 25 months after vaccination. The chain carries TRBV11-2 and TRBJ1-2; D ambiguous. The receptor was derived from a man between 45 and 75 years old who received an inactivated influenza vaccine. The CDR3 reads CASSSSSGHYGYTF. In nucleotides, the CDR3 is TGTGCCAGCAGCTCCTCTTCAGGACACTATGGCTACACCTTC.